Reported below is one T cell receptor (beta chain). The antigen remains unidentified. The data were produced by immunoSEQ multiplex PCR, yet TCRdb's version contains in-frame clones alone and is incomplete. Among 35,000 to 40,000 clones, about 70% were seen once, and the ten largest hold around 10%. From germline, CDR1 is SGHVS and CDR2 FNYEAQ. This CDR3 region has 12 residues. Trimming took 7 bases from V and 6 from J, leaving 9 bases between them. This entry is derived from a study of cytotoxic CD8 clonotypes in ibrutinib-treated CLL. Study-wide findings and caveats: Sampling times, which were not matched between the groups, differed between sustained-remission patients and progressing patients.

This clonotype originated in a human donor with chronic lymphocytic leukemia. The rearrangement links TRBV7-6 to TRBJ2-2; D uncertain. The starting material was PBMCs, obtained at disease progression, from a patient treated with ibrutinib. The DNA for the CDR3 is TGTGCCAGCACCGCCTTATCCGGGGAGCTGTTTTTT. Translated: CASTALSGELFF.